The T cell receptor beta chain under discussion was sequenced for a study of blood T cell repertoires in COVID-19. Study background: From T cells, B-cell-depleted T cells, or PBMCs came the material, which was cDNA or gDNA.

In the study's own analysis: Nucleated cell number was recorded as an estimate derived from reference gene primer amplification. Sequenced by immunoSEQ multiplex PCR; TCRdb stores in-frame clones only, minus some. From that table come the V and J calls and clone size; the DNA was used to work out D and trimming. The sample has about 82,000 clones; more than 70% are singletons. Germline loops: CDR1 SQVTM, CDR2 ANQGSEA. The CDR3 totals 13 residues. V was clipped by 0 bases and J by 13 bases; unmatched bases: 11. This chain uses TRBV29-1 with TRBJ1-2, with 7 bases identical to TRBD1. The sequence was collected from a woman aged 60 to 75 with acute or convalescent COVID-19. Material for sequencing was peripheral blood. The chain's CDR3 is CSVEDNRGRFSTF. In DNA form, the CDR3 reads TGCAGCGTTGAAGACAACAGGGGACGGTTTTCCACCTTC.